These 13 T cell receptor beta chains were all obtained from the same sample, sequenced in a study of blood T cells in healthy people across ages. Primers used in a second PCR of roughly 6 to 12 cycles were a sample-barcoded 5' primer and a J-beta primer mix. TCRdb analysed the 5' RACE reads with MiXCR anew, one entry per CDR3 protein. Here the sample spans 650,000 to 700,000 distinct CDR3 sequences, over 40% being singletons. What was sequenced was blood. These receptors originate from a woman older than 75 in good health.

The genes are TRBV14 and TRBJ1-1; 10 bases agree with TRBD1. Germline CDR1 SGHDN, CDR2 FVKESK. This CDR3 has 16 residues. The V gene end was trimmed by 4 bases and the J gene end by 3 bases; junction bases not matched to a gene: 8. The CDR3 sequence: CASSPSTGGSYTEAFF. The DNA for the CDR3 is TGTGCCAGCAGCCCTTCGACAGGGGGCAGCTACACTGAAGCTTTCTTT.

In nucleotides, the CDR3 is TGTGCCAGCAGCACAGCGGGAGAGGGTACGCAGTATTTT. Its translation: CASSTAGEGTQYF. The V and J genes are TRBV5-5 and TRBJ2-3; TRBD2 agrees at 8 bases. This CDR3 is 13 amino acids long. After removal of 4 bases from V and 8 bases from J, the junction contained 6 bases not matched to a gene. In germline, CDR1 is SGHKS, CDR2 YYEKEE (reference sequence).

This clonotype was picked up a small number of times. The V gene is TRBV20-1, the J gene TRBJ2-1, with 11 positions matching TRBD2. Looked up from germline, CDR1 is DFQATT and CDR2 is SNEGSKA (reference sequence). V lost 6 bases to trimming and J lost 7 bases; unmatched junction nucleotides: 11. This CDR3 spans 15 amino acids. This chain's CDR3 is CSAAPGTSGQNEQFF. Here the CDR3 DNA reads TGCAGTGCGGCCCCCGGGACTAGCGGACAAAATGAGCAGTTCTTC.

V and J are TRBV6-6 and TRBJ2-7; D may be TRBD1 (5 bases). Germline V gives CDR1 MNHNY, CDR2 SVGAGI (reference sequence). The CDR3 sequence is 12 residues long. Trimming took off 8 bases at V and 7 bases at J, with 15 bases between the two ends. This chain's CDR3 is CASLGVDNEQYF. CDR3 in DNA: TGTGCCAGCTTAGGGGTTGACAATGAGCAGTACTTC.

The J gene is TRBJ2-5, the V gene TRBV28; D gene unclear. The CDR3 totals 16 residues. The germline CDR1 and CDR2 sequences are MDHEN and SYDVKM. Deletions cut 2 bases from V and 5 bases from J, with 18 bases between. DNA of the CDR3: TGTGCCAGCAGTTTAAAGTACGCGGTTCCTTCGGAGACCCAGTACTTC. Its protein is CASSLKYAVPSETQYF.

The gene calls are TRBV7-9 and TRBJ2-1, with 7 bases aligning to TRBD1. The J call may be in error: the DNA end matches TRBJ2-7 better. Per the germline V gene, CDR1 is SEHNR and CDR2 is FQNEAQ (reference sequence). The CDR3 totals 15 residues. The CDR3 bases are TGTGCCAGCAGCCCGACAGGGAGCTCCTACAATGAGCAGTACTTC. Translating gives CASSPTGSSYNEQYF.

CDR3 in DNA: TGTGCCACCAGCAGAGAGGGGACTAGCGGGAGAAAGTTCTTC. This encodes CATSREGTSGRKFF. The chain has TRBV15 and TRBJ2-1; TRBD2 aligns across 14 bases. The CDR3 has 14 residues. The junction had 3 bases not matched to a gene; V was cut back by 0 bases and J by 14 bases. CDR1 and CDR2 (germline): LNHNV, YYDKDF (reference sequence).

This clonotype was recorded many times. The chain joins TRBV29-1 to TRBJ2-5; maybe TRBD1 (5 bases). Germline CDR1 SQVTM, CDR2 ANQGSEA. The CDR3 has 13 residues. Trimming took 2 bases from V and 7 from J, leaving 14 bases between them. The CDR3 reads CSVESIGQGTQYF. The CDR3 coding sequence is TGCAGCGTTGAATCCATCGGCCAGGGGACCCAGTACTTC.

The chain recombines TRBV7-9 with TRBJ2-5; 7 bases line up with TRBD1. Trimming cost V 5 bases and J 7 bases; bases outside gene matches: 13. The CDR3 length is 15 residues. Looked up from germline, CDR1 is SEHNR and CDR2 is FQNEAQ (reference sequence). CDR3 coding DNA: TGTGCCAGCAGCCCCGACCGAACTACAGGGGCGACCCAGTACTTC. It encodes CASSPDRTTGATQYF.

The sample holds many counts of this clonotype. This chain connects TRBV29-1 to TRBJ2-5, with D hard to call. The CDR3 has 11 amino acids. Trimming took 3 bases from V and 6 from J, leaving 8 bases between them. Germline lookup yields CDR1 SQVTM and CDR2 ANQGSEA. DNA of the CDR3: TGCAGCGTTGATAGGGCCCAGACCCAGTACTTC. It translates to CSVDRAQTQYF.

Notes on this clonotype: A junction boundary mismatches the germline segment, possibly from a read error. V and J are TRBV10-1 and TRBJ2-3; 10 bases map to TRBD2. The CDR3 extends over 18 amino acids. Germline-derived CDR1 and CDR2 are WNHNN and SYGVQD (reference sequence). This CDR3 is CASSGPTAGGPRPDTRYF. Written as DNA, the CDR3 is TGCGCCAGCAGTGGGCCCACAGCGGGAGGGCCACGGCCAGATACGCGGTATTTT.

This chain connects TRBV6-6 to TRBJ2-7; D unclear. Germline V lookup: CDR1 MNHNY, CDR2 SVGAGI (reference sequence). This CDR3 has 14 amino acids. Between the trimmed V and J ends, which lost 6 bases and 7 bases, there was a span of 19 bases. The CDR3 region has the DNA TGTGCCAGCAGCGCCCACCCGACCAGTGGGGAGCAGTACTTC. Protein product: CASSAHPTSGEQYF.

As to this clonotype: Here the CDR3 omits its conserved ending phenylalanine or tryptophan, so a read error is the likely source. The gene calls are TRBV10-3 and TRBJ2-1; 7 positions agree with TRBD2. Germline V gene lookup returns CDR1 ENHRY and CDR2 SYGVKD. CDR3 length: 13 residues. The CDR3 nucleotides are TGTGCCATCAGGGGGGAGGGCTACGATGAGCAGTTCATC. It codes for CAIRGEGYDEQFI.